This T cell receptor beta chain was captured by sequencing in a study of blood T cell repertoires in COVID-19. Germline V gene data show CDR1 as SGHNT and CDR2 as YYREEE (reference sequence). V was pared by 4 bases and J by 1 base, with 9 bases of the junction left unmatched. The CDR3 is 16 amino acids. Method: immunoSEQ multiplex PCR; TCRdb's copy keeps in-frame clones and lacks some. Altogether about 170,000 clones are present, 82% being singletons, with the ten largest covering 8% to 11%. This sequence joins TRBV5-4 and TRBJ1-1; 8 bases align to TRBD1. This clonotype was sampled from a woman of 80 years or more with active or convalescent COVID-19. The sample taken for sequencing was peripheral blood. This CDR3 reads CASSKGQAESNTEAFF. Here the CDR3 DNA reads TGTGCCAGCAGCAAGGGACAGGCTGAATCGAACACTGAAGCTTTCTTT.